A selection of T cell receptor beta chains follows, all from one sample in a study of blood T cell repertoires in COVID-19. Sequencing used immunoSEQ multiplex PCR; TCRdb keeps in-frame clones, though not all of them. The sample yields under 60,000 clones, over 80% seen once. The sample taken for sequencing was peripheral blood. The receptors were sampled from a man aged 65 to 79 with acute or convalescent COVID-19. Both conserved end residues are part of each CDR3. The order of the fields is D gene, clone size, V gene, J gene, CDR3 DNA, CDR3 protein. The D gene is left open where the match is weak. Clone size, where shown, is once, few, many, or a class for clones that have expanded.

TRBD1	.	TRBV2	TRBJ1-2	TGTGCCAGCAGTGAAATAGACAGGGGGCGCCTTGACTATGGCTACACCTTC	CASSEIDRGRLDYGYTF
TRBD1	once	TRBV11-2	TRBJ1-2	TGTGCCAGCAGCTCCCCGACAGGGGGTCATGGCTACACCTTC	CASSSPTGGHGYTF
.	.	TRBV2	TRBJ2-7	TGTGCCAGCAGTGAAGACCCGACAGTCTACGAGCAGTACTTC	CASSEDPTVYEQYF
TRBD1	.	TRBV19	TRBJ2-7	TGTGCCAGTAGCCTAGAATGGACAGGGGTCCCCTACGAGCAGTACTTC	CASSLEWTGVPYEQYF
.	.	TRBV10-3	TRBJ2-2	TGTGCTATCGCCCGTCTAGAGACCGGGGAGCTGTTTTTT	CAIARLETGELFF
TRBD2	.	TRBV3-1/TRBV3-2	TRBJ2-7	TGTGCCAGCAGCCATGGGGACTGGGCGGGAGGGTATGTCTACGAGCAGTACTTC	CASSHGDWAGGYVYEQYF
TRBD1	.	TRBV19	TRBJ1-2	TGTGCCAGTAGTTCTCCATCACAGGGGATTTATGGCTACACCTTC	CASSSPSQGIYGYTF
.	.	TRBV11-2	TRBJ2-7	TGTGCCAGCAGCTTGGACCTTGGGGACCGGGGGAGGGAGCAGTACTTC	CASSLDLGDRGREQYF
.	.	TRBV12-3/TRBV12-4	TRBJ1-2	TGTGCCAGCAGGGGGGCGGGTGACTATGGCTACACCTTC	CASRGAGDYGYTF
.	.	TRBV5-4	TRBJ2-1	TGTGCCAGCAGCTGGGGTGGTGGGGCCGGTCTCTACAATGAGCAGTTCTTC	CASSWGGGAGLYNEQFF
TRBD2	.	TRBV2	TRBJ2-5	TGTGCCAGCAGTCCGGGACTAGCGGGACCGAGGGCGACCCAGTACTTC	CASSPGLAGPRATQYF
.	.	TRBV20-1	TRBJ1-1	TGCAGTGCTAGTATGGTTAGGGGCACTGAAGCTTTCTTT	CSASMVRGTEAFF
TRBD2	.	TRBV18	TRBJ2-7	TGTGCCAGCTCGTGGCGGGAGATCGACGAGCAGTACTTC	CASSWREIDEQYF
.	.	TRBV6-2/TRBV6-3	TRBJ2-5	TGTGCCAGCACCCCTCTGGCGGGAGAGACCCAGTACTTC	CASTPLAGETQYF
TRBD2	.	TRBV4-2	TRBJ2-2	TGTGCCAGCAGCCAAGCCCCCTCCGGGACTAGGGACACCGGGGAGCTGTTTTTT	CASSQAPSGTRDTGELFF
.	.	TRBV20-1	TRBJ1-2	TGCAGTGCTAGGTATTTAGATGGCTACACCTTC	CSARYLDGYTF
TRBD1	.	TRBV6-6	TRBJ1-1	TGTGCCAGCAGTTACAACTACAGGGGTCAGACTGAAGCTTTCTTT	CASSYNYRGQTEAFF
TRBD1	.	TRBV19	TRBJ1-3	TGTGCCAGTAGTACCCGGACAGGAGGAAACACCATATATTTT	CASSTRTGGNTIYF
TRBD2	.	TRBV20-1	TRBJ2-1	TGCAGTGCTAGTAGCGGGTTCTCCTACAATGAGCAGTTCTTC	CSASSGFSYNEQFF
.	.	TRBV5-1	TRBJ2-1	TGCGCCAGCAGCTTGGCGGGGGGCTATGAGCAGTTCTTC	CASSLAGGYEQFF
.	.	TRBV7-2	TRBJ1-2	TGTGCCAGCAGCCGGTCAACAGGGCCCTATGGCTACACCTTC	CASSRSTGPYGYTF
TRBD1	.	TRBV28	TRBJ2-4	TGTGCCAGCACTCAGGGGGCGAAAAACATTCAGTACTTC	CASTQGAKNIQYF
TRBD2	.	TRBV6-2/TRBV6-3	TRBJ2-3	TGTGCCAGCAGTTACGATTCGAGACTAGCGGGGAGCACAGATACGCAGTATTTT	CASSYDSRLAGSTDTQYF
TRBD2	.	TRBV2	TRBJ2-1	TGTGCCAGCAGTGTAAGACTAGCGGGAGTTGTTGGGCAGTTCTTC	CASSVRLAGVVGQFF
.	.	TRBV2	TRBJ2-2	TGTGCCAGCAGGGAGGGACCCGGGGAGCTGTTTTTT	CASREGPGELFF
TRBD2	.	TRBV20-1	TRBJ2-3	TGCAGTGCTAGTGCGGGGGGATATAGCACAGATACGCAGTATTTT	CSASAGGYSTDTQYF
.	.	TRBV9	TRBJ2-6	TGTGCCAGCAGCCCCAGGGAGGCAGCGGAAACTGGGGCCAACGTCCTGACTTTC	CASSPREAAETGANVLTF
TRBD1	.	TRBV2	TRBJ1-5	TGTGCCAGCAGGCGACAGGGGGCCGATCAGCCCCAGCATTTT	CASRRQGADQPQHF
TRBD1	once	TRBV19	TRBJ1-5	TGTGCCGCGTCCCAGGGACAGGGAATCAATCAGCCCCAGCATTTT	CAASQGQGINQPQHF
TRBD1	.	TRBV19	TRBJ1-1	TGTGCCAGTAGTCCGGGGGACAGGTACACTGAAGCTTTCTTT	CASSPGDRYTEAFF
.	.	TRBV5-1	TRBJ1-6	TGCGCCAGCAGCCCGACGGAGGGTGAGAGTTCACCCCTCCACTTT	CASSPTEGESSPLHF
.	large	TRBV4-3	TRBJ1-5	TGCGCCAGCAGCCAAGAAGCCGGGGGAAGCAATCAGCCCCAGCATTTT	CASSQEAGGSNQPQHF
TRBD2	.	TRBV5-1	TRBJ2-3	TGCGCCAGCAGCTTGGGACTAGCGGGAGGACTCACAGATACGCAGTATTTT	CASSLGLAGGLTDTQYF
TRBD1	.	TRBV7-9	TRBJ1-6	TGTGCCAGCAGCTTAGGACAGGGTTATTCACCCCTCCACTTT	CASSLGQGYSPLHF
.	.	TRBV11-2	TRBJ2-7	TGTGCCAGCAGCCCTCTTCTCTACGAGCAGTACTTC	CASSPLLYEQYF